The sequence of this TCR beta chain was determined in a study of cytomegalovirus exposure and HLA in healthy donors. It was with 60 Vbeta and 13 Jbeta primers that the PCR ran. Assay used: immunoSEQ multiplex PCR; TCRdb lists only in-frame clones, some missing. In the table there are 90,000 to 110,000 clones, roughly 13% of which are singletons. Those who donated were healthy bone marrow donors. The CDR3 spans 14 residues. V lost 5 bases to trimming and J lost 4 bases; unmatched junction nucleotides: 6. Germline CDR1 MNHNS, CDR2 SASEGT. The receptor comes from a man aged 40-50 years in good health and CMV-seropositive. The chain carries TRBV6-1 and TRBJ2-7, with 9 bases that match TRBD1. Sequenced material: PBMCs. CDR3 DNA: TGTGCCAGCAGTCACCGGGACAGGGAATACGAGCAGTACTTC. Protein product: CASSHRDREYEQYF.